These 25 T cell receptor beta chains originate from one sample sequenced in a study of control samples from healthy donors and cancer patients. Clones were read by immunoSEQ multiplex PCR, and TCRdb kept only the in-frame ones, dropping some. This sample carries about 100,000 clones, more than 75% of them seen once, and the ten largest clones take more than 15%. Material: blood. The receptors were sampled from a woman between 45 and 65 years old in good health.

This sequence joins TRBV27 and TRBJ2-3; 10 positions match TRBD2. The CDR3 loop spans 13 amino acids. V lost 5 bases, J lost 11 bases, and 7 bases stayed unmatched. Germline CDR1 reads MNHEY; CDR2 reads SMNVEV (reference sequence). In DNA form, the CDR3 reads TGTGCCAGCAGTGCGACTAGCGGGTTCGAGCAGTATTTT. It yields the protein CASSATSGFEQYF.

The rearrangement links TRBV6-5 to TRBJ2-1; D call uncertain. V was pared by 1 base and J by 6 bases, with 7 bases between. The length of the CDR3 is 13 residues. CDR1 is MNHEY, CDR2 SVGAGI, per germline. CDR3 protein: CASSYFAGNEQFF. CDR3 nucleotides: TGTGCCAGCAGTTACTTTGCCGGCAATGAGCAGTTCTTC.

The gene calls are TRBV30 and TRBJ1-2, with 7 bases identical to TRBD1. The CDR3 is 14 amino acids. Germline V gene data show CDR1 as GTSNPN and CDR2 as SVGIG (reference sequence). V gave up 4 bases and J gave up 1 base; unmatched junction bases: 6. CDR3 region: CAWKLQGGNYGYTF. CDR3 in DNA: TGTGCCTGGAAACTCCAGGGGGGTAACTATGGCTACACCTTC.

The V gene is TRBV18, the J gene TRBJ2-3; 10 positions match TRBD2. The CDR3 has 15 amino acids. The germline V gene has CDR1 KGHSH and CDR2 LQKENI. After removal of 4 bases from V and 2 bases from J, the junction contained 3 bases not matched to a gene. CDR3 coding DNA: TGTGCCAGCTCACTAACTAGCGGGGTCACAGATACGCAGTATTTT. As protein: CASSLTSGVTDTQYF.

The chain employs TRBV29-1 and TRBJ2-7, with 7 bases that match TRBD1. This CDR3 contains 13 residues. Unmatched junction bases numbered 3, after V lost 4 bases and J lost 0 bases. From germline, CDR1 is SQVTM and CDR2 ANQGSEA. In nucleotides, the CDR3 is TGCAGCGTTGTGGGGACAGCCTCCTACGAGCAGTACTTC. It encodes CSVVGTASYEQYF.

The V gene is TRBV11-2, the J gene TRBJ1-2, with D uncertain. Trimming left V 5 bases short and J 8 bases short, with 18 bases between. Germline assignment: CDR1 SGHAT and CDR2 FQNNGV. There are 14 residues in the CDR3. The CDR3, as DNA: TGTGCCAGCAGCCGGAGTACGGCTCGAGGAGGCTACACCTTC. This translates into CASSRSTARGGYTF.

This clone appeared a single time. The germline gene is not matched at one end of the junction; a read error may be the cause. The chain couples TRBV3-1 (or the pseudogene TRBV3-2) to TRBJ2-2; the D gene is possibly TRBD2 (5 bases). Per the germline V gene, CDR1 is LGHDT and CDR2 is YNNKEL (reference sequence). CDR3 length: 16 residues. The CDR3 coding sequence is TGTGCCAGCAGCCGACGGTCCCCGGGGTTACACCGGGGAGCTGTTTTT. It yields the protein CASSRRSPGLHRGAVF.

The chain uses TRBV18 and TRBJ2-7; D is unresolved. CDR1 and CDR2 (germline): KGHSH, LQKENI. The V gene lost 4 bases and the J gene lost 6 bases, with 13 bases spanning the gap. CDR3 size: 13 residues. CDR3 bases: TGTGCCAGCTCACGCAACAACCACGGCGAGCAGTACGTC. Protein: CASSRNNHGEQYV.

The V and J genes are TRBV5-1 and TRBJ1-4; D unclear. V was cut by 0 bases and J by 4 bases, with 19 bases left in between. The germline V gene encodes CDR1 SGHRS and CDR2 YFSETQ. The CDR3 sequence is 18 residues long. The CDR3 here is CASSLEGTPTVGNEKLFF. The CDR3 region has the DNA TGCGCCAGCAGCTTGGAGGGTACACCGACGGTCGGTAATGAAAAACTGTTTTTT.

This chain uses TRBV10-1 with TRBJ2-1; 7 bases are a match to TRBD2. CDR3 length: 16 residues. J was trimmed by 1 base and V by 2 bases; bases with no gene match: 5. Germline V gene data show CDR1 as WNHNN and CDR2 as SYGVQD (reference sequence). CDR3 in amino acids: CASSERASGSYNEQFF. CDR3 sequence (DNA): TGCGCCAGCAGTGAGCGGGCTAGCGGTTCCTACAATGAGCAGTTCTTC.

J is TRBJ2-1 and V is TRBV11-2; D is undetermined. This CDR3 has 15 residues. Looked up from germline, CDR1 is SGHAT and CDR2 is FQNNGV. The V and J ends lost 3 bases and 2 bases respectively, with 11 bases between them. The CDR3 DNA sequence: TGTGCCAGCAGCTTCTCAGGTAATGCCTACAATGAGCAGTTCTTC. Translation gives CASSFSGNAYNEQFF.

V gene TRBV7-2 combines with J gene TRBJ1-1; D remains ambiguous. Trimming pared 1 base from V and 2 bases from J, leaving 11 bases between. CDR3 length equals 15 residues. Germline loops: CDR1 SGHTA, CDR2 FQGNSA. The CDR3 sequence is CASSLGGGRNTEAFF. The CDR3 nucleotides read TGTGCCAGCAGCTTAGGGGGTGGCAGAAACACTGAAGCTTTCTTT.

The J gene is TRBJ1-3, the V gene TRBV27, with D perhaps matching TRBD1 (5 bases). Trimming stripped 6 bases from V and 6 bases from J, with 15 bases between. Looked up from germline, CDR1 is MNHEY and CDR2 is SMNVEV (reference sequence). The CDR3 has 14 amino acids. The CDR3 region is CASRSRGVVNTIYF. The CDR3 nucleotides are TGTGCCAGCAGGTCGCGAGGGGTTGTAAACACCATATATTTT.

DNA of the CDR3: TGTGCCAGCAGTTATTCACGGGAGTCGCCCTATGGCTACACCTTC. It codes for CASSYSRESPYGYTF. V and J are TRBV6-6 and TRBJ1-2, with D unresolved. Germline CDR1 MNHNY, CDR2 SVGAGI (reference sequence). V was cut by 3 bases and J by 4 bases, with 15 bases left in between. The CDR3 spans 15 residues.

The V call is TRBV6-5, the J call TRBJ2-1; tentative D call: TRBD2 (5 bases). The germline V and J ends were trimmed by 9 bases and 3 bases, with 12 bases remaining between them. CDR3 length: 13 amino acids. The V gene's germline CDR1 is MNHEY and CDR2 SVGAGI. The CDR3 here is CASSDTNYNEQFF. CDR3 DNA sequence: TGTGCCAGTAGCGATACTAACTACAATGAGCAGTTCTTC.

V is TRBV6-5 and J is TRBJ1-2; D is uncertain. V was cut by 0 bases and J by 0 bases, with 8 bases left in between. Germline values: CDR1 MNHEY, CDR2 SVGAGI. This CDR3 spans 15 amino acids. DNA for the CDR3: TGTGCCAGCAGTTACTCCAGGCGGTCTAACTATGGCTACACCTTC. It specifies CASSYSRRSNYGYTF.

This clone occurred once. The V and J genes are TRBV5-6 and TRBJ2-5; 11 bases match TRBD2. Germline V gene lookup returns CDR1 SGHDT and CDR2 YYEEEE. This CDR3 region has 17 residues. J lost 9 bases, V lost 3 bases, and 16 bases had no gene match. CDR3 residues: CASSWAGTSGARGAQYF. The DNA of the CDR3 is TGTGCCAGCAGCTGGGCCGGGACTAGCGGCGCCCGTGGGGCCCAGTACTTC.

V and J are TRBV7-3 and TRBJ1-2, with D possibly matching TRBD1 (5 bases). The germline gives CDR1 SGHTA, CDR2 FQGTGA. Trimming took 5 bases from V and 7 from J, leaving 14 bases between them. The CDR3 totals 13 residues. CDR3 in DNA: TGTGCCAGCAGCCCGTGGCCTGACAGTGGCTACACCTTC. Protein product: CASSPWPDSGYTF. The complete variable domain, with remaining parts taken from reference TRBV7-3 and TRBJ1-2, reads GAGVSQTPSNKVTEKGKYVELRCDPISGHTALYWYRQSLGQGPEFLIYFQGTGAADDSGLPNDRFFAVRPEGSVSTLKIQRTERGDSAVYLCASSPWPDSGYTFGSGTRLTVV.

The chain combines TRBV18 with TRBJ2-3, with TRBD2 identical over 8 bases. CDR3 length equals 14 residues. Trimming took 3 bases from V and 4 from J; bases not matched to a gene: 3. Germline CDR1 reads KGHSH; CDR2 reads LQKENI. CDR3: CASSPLAGPDTQYF. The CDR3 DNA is TGTGCCAGCTCACCCCTAGCGGGTCCAGATACGCAGTATTTT.

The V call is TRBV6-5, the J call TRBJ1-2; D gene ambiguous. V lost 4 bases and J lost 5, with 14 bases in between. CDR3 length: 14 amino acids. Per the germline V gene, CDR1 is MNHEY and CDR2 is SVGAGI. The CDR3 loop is CASSSQPRWYGYTF. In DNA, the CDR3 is TGTGCCAGCAGTTCACAGCCAAGGTGGTATGGCTACACCTTC.

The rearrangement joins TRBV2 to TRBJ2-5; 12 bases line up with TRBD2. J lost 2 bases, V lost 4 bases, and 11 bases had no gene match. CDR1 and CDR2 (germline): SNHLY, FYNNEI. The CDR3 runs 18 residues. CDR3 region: CASSARLAGESLQETQYF. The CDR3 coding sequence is TGTGCCAGCAGTGCGCGACTAGCGGGGGAGTCATTGCAAGAGACCCAGTACTTC.

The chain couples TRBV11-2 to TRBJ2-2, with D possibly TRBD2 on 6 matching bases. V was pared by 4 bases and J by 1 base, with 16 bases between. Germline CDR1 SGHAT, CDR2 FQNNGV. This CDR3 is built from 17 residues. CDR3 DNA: TGTGCCAGCAGCTACGGGGCTAGCGCCTGGAACACCGGGGAGCTGTTTTTT. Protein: CASSYGASAWNTGELFF.

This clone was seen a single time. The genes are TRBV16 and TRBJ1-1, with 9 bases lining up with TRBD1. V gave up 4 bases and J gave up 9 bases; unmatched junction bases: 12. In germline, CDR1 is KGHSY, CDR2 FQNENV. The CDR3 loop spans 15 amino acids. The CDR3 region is CASSPWGQGEGKAFF. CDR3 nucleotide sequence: TGTGCCAGCAGCCCTTGGGGACAGGGTGAAGGTAAAGCTTTCTTT.

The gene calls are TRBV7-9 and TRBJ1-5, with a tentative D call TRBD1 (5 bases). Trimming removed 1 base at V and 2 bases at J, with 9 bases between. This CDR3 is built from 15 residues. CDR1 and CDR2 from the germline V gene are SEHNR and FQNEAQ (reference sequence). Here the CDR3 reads CASSLGGVGNQPQHF. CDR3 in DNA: TGTGCCAGCAGCTTAGGGGGCGTAGGCAATCAGCCCCAGCATTTT.

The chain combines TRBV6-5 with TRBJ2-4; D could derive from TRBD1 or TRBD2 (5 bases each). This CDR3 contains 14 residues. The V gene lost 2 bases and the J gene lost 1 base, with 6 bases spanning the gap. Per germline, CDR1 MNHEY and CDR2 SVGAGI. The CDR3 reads CASSYGGAKNIQYF. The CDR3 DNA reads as TGTGCCAGCAGTTACGGGGGTGCCAAAAACATTCAGTACTTC.